This entry concerns a single T cell receptor (beta chain). Its target is unknown. Running of the assay took place at deep level. Repertoires were generated with immunoSEQ multiplex PCR, while TCRdb's copy carries only in-frame clones and drops some. This table has over a million clones, approximately 72% appearing once. The data stem from a study of shared clonotypes between healthy human individuals. The study's findings and limits: Few donors limited the genetic and exposure-history diversity represented.

V gave up 1 base and J gave up 8 bases, with 18 bases separating them. The CDR3 extends over 16 amino acids. Germline lookup yields CDR1 SGHRS and CDR2 YFSETQ. The sequence derives from a man younger than 35 in good health. Sample: memory CD4+ T cells sorted from blood. This sample's subset: CD45RA-negative fraction. This chain links TRBV5-1 with TRBJ2-2; TRBD2 is a possible D gene (7 bases). The CDR3 sequence: CASSLLGGGLGGELFF. The CDR3 DNA follows: TGCGCCAGCAGCTTGCTAGGCGGGGGCCTCGGAGGGGAGCTGTTTTTT.